This T cell receptor beta chain stems from a study of T cell responses to AZD1222 COVID-19 vaccine. The V end lost 0 bases, the J end lost 6 bases, and 7 bases lay between the germline ends. Germline CDR1 SGHRS, CDR2 YFSETQ. The CDR3 sequence is 13 residues long. Data came from immunoSEQ multiplex PCR; TCRdb stores just in-frame clones and leaves some out. The sample contains some 110,000 clones, around 89% of which appear only once. The V call is TRBV5-1, the J call TRBJ2-1; D uncertain. This clonotype was sampled from an adult in good health. Specimen: peripheral blood, collected on day 0 of AZD1222 vaccination. The CDR3 here is CASSLGGTNEQFF. DNA of the CDR3: TGCGCCAGCAGCTTGGGTGGAACCAATGAGCAGTTCTTC. The full variable domain, in which reference TRBV5-1 and TRBJ2-1 provide the parts outside the CDR3, is KAGVTQTPRYLIKTRGQQVTLSCSPISGHRSVSWYQQTPGQGLQFLFEYFSETQRNKGNFPGRFSGRQFSNSRSEMNVSTLELGDSALYLCASSLGGTNEQFFGPGTRLTVL.